This entry is about one T cell receptor beta chain. No antigen is known for it. No clone much larger than this one lies a single base away; base qualities are absent. The protocol used for the library was the immunoSEQ multiplex PCR assay. Synthetic inline TR CDR3 controls covering all V-J pairings were spiked into each PCR to estimate template counts and remove amplification bias. Reads went through processing to reduce amplification and sequencing bias, and quantification was done against synthetic TR CDR3 analogs. As for the authors' bioinformatics: Raw data were processed in ImmunoSEQ Analyzer, with out-of-frame sequences and CDR3s containing stop codons removed, and genes were named according to IMGT nomenclature. Normalized Shannon entropy, defined as 1 minus Pielou's evenness, was used to summarize repertoire diversity. Only TRB sequences sharing the V gene, the J gene and the CDR3 were counted as identical. Public PML clonotypes were CDR3s found in two or more PML-onset samples but not found earlier, in controls, or in public databases. Skylign with the observed count method was used to analyze CDR3 amino acid composition at each position. TCRdb stores this immuneACCESS table with in-frame sequences only. Part of the clones is absent; in the studies checked, under half of the shortfall reflects unresolved V genes, and no reason is known for the rest. V and J calls and clone size are given by that table; D and trimming were obtained from the DNA. The table for this sample lists 29,000 or so clones; roughly 90% of them were counted only once. Approximately 1.4% of the sample rests with the top ten.

The germline V end is reduced by 5 bases and the J end by 2 bases; junction bases left unmatched: 6. The germline V gene specifies KGHSH as CDR1 and LQKENI as CDR2. There are 17 amino acids in the CDR3, from cysteine to phenylalanine inclusive. The sequence is cut down to CDR3 DNA, 51 bases in frame from base 1. This sample is drawn from a study of multiple sclerosis patients with progressive multifocal leukoencephalopathy (dated by TCRdb to the late 2010s). For the wider study: The study examined peripheral T and B cells of MS patients who developed PML (4 under natalizumab, 1 after alemtuzumab) and treated patients who did not. A couple of patients on natalizumab who later developed PML were tracked over time from before therapy, through 6 and 12 months, up to PML onset. The study aimed to detect JC virus-specific or public T-cell expansions arising at the time of PML onset. Overall study results and their limits: TRB clones above 0.5% frequency appeared only in PML patients, but expanded clones at PML onset were already present before and during natalizumab therapy. Because the cohort was small and descriptive, it remained unclear whether the findings reflect JC virus infection or general immunocompromise. The analysis covered only peripheral blood, although cerebrospinal fluid or brain lymphocytes might be more informative for natalizumab-associated PML. In most PML patients, lower normalized Shannon entropy suggested less diverse TRB repertoires, while the natalizumab-treated controls had values close to 1. At the time PML developed, no common TRBV or TRBJ gene usage or preferential TRBV-TRBJ pairings were detected.

Sample time point, as interpreted from the label and publication: about six months of natalizumab therapy. The treatment or condition label, read with the paper, signifies: on natalizumab therapy at sampling. Every listed patient had earlier received interferon beta, and every PML patient was female. Blood samples at T1 and T2 were obtained at 6 and 12 months of natalizumab therapy, respectively. Ficoll-Hypaque density gradient centrifugation was used to isolate peripheral blood mononuclear cells. This clonotype was obtained from a human donor with multiple sclerosis. This material consisted of PBMCs, taken from a patient treated with natalizumab. The V and J segments used are TRBV18 and TRBJ2-6, and TRBD1 aligns with 10 junction nucleotides. The DNA is TGTGCCAGCTCATTAACCGGGACAGGGGCTGGGGCCAACGTCCTGACTTTC. Its protein is CASSLTGTGAGANVLTF.